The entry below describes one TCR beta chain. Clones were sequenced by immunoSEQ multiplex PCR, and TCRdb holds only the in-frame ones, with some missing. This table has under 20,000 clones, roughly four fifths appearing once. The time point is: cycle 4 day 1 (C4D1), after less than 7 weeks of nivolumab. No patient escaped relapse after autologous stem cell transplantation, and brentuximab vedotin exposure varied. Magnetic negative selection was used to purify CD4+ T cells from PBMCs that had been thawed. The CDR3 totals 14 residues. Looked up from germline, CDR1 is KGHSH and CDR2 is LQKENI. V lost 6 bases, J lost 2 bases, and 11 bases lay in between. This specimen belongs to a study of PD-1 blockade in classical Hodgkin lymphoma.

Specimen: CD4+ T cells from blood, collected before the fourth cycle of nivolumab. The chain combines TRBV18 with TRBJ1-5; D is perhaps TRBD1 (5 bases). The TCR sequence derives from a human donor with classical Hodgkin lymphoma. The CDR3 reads CASSRDSGNQPQHF. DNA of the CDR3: TGTGCCAGCTCTCGCGACAGTGGCAATCAGCCCCAGCATTTT.